Sequencing of this T cell receptor beta chain was carried out in a study of T cell repertoires in ileal Crohn's disease. Study-level information: Thiopurines (around ten) or anti-TNF agents (roughly 18) were given postoperatively to about half. M6 samples are neoterminal ileum biopsies from postoperative colonoscopy. Broader study findings: Compared with CD4 T cells, sorted CD8 cells carried more expanded clones. Endoscopy was done a median approximately seven months after surgery.

This clone is judged medium-sized (0.01 to 0.1%). Antigen specificity is unknown. Assay: immunoSEQ multiplex PCR; the TCRdb copy retains only in-frame clones and omits some. The sample lists almost 5,500 clones, around 63% seen once, with 29% in the top ten. The time point is: neoterminal ileum biopsy at postoperative endoscopy, about 6 months after surgery. This CDR3 is 12 amino acids long. The V gene lost 0 bases and the J gene lost 8 bases, with 4 bases spanning the gap. Germline loops: CDR1 LNHNV, CDR2 YYDKDF (reference sequence). Sequencing used ileal tissue. The receptor comes from an adult with Crohn's disease. This rearrangement joins TRBV15 to TRBJ1-4; D is unclear. The CDR3 nucleotides are TGTGCCACCAGCAGAGATGAGGAAAAACTGTTTTTT. Translating gives CATSRDEEKLFF.